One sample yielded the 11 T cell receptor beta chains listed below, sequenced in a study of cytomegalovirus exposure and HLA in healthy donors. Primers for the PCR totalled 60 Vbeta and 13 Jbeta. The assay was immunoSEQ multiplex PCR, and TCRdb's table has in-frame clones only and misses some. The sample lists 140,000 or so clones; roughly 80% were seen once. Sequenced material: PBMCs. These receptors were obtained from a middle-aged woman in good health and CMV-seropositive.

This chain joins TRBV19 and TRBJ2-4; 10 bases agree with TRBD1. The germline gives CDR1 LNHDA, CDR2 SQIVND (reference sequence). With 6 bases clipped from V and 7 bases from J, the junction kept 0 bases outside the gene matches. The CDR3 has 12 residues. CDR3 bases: TGTGCCAGTAGGGACAGGGGGAACATTCAGTACTTC. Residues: CASRDRGNIQYF.

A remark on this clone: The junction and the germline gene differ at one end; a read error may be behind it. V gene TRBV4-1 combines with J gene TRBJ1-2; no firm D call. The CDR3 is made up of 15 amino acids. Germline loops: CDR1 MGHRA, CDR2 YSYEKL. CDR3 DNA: TGTGCCAGCAGCCAAGAAGGACTCCTCTCCTATGGCTACACCTTC. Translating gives CASSQEGLLSYGYTF.

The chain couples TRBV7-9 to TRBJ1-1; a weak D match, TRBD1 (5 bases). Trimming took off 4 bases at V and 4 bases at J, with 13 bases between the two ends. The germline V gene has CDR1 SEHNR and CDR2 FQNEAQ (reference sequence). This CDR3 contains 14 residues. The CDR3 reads CASSSTSGGTEAFF. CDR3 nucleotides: TGTGCCAGCAGCTCTACCAGCGGGGGCACTGAAGCTTTCTTT.

In nucleotides, the CDR3 is TGTGCCAGTAGTATCCTACCCCCGGGACATGTTCCCTACGAGCAGTACTTC. Protein sequence: CASSILPPGHVPYEQYF. The chain combines TRBV19 with TRBJ2-7, with D perhaps matching TRBD1 (6 bases). Looked up from germline, CDR1 is LNHDA and CDR2 is SQIVND (reference sequence). V gave up 3 bases and J gave up 2 bases, with 20 bases separating them. There are 17 residues in the CDR3.

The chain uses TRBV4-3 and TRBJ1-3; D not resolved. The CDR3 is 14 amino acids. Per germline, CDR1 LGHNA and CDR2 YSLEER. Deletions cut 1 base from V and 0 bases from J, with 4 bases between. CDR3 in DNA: TGCGCCAGCAGCCAAGGCGCCTCTGGAAACACCATATATTTT. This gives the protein CASSQGASGNTIYF.

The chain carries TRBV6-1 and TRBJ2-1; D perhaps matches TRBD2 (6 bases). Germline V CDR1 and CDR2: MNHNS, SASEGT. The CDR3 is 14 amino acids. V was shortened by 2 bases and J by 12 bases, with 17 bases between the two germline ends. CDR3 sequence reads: CASSERDSIGRQFF. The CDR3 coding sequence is TGTGCCAGCAGTGAAAGGGACTCTATAGGAAGGCAGTTCTTC.

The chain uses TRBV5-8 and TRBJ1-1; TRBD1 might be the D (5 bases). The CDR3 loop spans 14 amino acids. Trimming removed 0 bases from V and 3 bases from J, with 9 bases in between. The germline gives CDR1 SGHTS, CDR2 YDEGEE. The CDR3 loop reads CASSLGTGYTEAFF. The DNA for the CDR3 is TGTGCCAGCAGCTTGGGAACAGGATACACTGAAGCTTTCTTT.

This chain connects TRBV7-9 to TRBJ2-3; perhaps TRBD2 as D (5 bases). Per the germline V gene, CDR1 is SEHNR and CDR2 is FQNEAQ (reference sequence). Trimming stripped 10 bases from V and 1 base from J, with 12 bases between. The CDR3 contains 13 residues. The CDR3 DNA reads TGTGCCACGACTAAACCTGGCACAGATACGCAGTATTTT. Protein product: CATTKPGTDTQYF.

The CDR3 DNA reads as TGTGCCATCTCAGGGGCTGGGGCCAACGTCCTGACTTTC. Protein sequence: CAISGAGANVLTF. The rearrangement uses TRBV28 and TRBJ2-6; possibly TRBD1 for D (6 bases). Germline loops: CDR1 MDHEN, CDR2 SYDVKM. Trimming took 10 bases from V and 2 from J, leaving 9 bases between them. This CDR3 is 13 amino acids long.

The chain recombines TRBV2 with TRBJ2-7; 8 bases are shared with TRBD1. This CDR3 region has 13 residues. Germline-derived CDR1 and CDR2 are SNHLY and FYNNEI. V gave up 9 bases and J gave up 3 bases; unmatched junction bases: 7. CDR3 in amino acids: CASKTGTGYEQYF. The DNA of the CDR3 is TGTGCCAGTAAGACCGGGACAGGCTACGAGCAGTACTTC.

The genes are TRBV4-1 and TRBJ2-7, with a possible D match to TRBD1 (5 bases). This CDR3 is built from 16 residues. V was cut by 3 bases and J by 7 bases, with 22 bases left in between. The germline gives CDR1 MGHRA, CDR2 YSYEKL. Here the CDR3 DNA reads TGCGCCAGCAGCCAGGAGCGACGATTACAGGCTAGGGAGCAGTACTTC. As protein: CASSQERRLQAREQYF.